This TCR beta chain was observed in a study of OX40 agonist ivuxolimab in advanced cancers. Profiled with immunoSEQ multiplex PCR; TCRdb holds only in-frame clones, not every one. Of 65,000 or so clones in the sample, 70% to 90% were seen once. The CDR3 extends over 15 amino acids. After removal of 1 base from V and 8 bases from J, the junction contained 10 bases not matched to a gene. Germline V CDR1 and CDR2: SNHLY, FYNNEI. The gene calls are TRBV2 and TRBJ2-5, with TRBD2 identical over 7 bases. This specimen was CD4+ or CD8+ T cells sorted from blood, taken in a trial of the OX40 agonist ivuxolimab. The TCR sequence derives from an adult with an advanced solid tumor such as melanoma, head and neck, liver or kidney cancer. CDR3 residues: CASSEGGGRQLTQYF. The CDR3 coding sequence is TGTGCCAGCAGTGAAGGGGGAGGGAGGCAGCTCACCCAGTACTTC.